Below, 3 T cell receptor beta chains from the same sample are listed, as sequenced in a study of blood T cell repertoires in COVID-19. Measured with immunoSEQ multiplex PCR; TCRdb has only the in-frame clones, and not every one. Found here are about 250,000 clones, around 89% of them singletons; the top ten hold over 2%. Sequenced input: PBMCs or T cells enriched from blood (not recorded which). The receptors come from a woman aged 18-35 years who had recovered from COVID-19.

As DNA, the CDR3 is TGTGCCAGCAGTTCCCTCCCCTCTGGACAGGGAGGAAGATCACCCCTCCACTTT. Amino acid sequence: CASSSLPSGQGGRSPLHF. The chain combines TRBV28 with TRBJ1-6; 8 bases are a match to TRBD1. V lost 4 bases to trimming and J lost 10 bases; unmatched junction nucleotides: 18. The CDR3 has 18 residues. Germline CDR1 reads MDHEN; CDR2 reads SYDVKM.

The genes are TRBV6-5 and TRBJ1-3, with 9 bases identical to TRBD1. In germline, CDR1 is MNHEY, CDR2 SVGAGI. The ends lost 6 bases at V and 0 bases at J; junction bases unmatched: 3. This CDR3 region has 15 residues. The CDR3 loop reads CASRQGASSGNTIYF. The DNA for the CDR3 is TGTGCCAGCAGACAGGGGGCCAGCTCTGGAAACACCATATATTTT.

V is TRBV5-1 and J is TRBJ2-1; 7 bases are shared with TRBD2. In germline, CDR1 is SGHRS, CDR2 YFSETQ. V shed 0 bases, J shed 5 bases, and the junction held 8 bases outside the gene matches. This CDR3 is 16 amino acids long. CDR3 sequence reads: CASSLGVASGDNEQFF. The CDR3 DNA reads as TGCGCCAGCAGCTTGGGGGTCGCTAGCGGAGACAATGAGCAGTTCTTC.